These 21 T cell receptor beta chains share one sample of origin, sequenced in a study of blood T cells in healthy people across ages. Then a second PCR, running about 7 to 11 cycles, was carried out with a sample-barcoded 5' primer and a J-beta primer mix. TCRdb reprocessed the 5' RACE reads with MiXCR, giving one entry per CDR3 protein. The sample consists of around 1,500,000 distinct CDR3 sequences, approximately 30% of them appearing once. Input material: blood. Source of these receptors: a woman in her 30s in good health.

In this sample, this clonotype turned up once. A much larger clone lies a single base off, so this may be a read error. Since no conserved phenylalanine or tryptophan closes the CDR3, a read error is the likely cause. The V gene is TRBV7-9, the J gene TRBJ2-7; TRBD1 is a possible D gene (6 bases). V was shortened by 6 bases and J by 3 bases, with 12 bases between the two germline ends. The CDR3 runs to 13 residues. Germline CDR1 reads SEHNR; CDR2 reads FQNEAQ (reference sequence). This CDR3 reads CASRSGTLYEQYL. In DNA, the CDR3 is TGTGCCAGCAGGTCCGGGACACTCTACGAGCAGTACTTG.

The table lists this clonotype with a few counts. A read error is possible here, since a much larger clone lies one base away. V usage is TRBV29-1 and J usage is TRBJ2-3, with D uncertain. The CDR3 spans 13 residues. Trimming pared 3 bases from V and 5 bases from J, leaving 12 bases between. Germline V lookup: CDR1 SQVTM, CDR2 ANQGSEA. The CDR3 DNA reads as TGCAGCGTTGAGAATCAGCTAGGAGATACGCAGTATTTT. It yields the protein CSVENQLGDTQYF.

The chain links TRBV7-6 to TRBJ1-1; 8 positions agree with TRBD1. This CDR3 has 18 residues. Germline V gene lookup returns CDR1 SGHVS and CDR2 FNYEAQ. The J segment lost 1 base and the V segment lost 3 bases, leaving 13 bases of the junction unmatched. The CDR3 here is CASSLEETTGAENTEAFF. DNA of the CDR3: TGTGCCAGCAGCTTGGAGGAAACGACAGGGGCTGAGAACACTGAAGCTTTCTTT. The full variable domain, its missing parts supplied by reference TRBV7-6 and TRBJ1-1, is GAGVSQSPRYKVTKRGQDVALRCDPISGHVSLYWYRQALGQGPEFLTYFNYEAQQDKSGLPNDRFSAERPEGSISTLTIQRTEQRDSAMYRCASSLEETTGAENTEAFFGQGTRLTVV.

Turning to this clonotype: Being one base from a much bigger clone, this may be a read error. The genes are TRBV5-5 and TRBJ2-1; a weak D match, TRBD2 (6 bases). Germline assignment: CDR1 SGHKS and CDR2 YYEKEE (reference sequence). The CDR3 is made up of 13 amino acids. The CDR3 reads CAGSLGTGDEQFF. The CDR3 DNA follows: TGTGCCGGCAGCTTGGGTACGGGGGATGAGCAGTTCTTC. Full variable domain (outside the CDR3, taken from reference TRBV5-5 and TRBJ2-1): DAGVTQSPTHLIKTRGQQVTLRCSPISGHKSVSWYQQVLGQGPQFIFQYYEKEERGRGNFPDRFSARQFPNYSSELNVNALLLGDSALYLCAGSLGTGDEQFFGPGTRLTVL.

The chain joins TRBV5-1 to TRBJ2-5; TRBD2 aligns across 7 bases. The CDR3 runs to 14 residues. With V trimmed by 0 bases and J by 13 bases, 12 bases remained unmatched. Germline CDR1 SGHRS, CDR2 YFSETQ. In nucleotides, the CDR3 is TGCGCCAGCAGCTTGGCCGGGGGGATTAAGAGTTGGTACTTC. Translated, it gives CASSLAGGIKSWYF.

This clonotype was picked up a small number of times. The chain links TRBV4-2 to TRBJ2-1; TRBD2 matches at 14 bases. Trimming removed 4 bases from V and 9 bases from J; junction bases left unmatched: 5. The CDR3 spans 15 residues. CDR1 and CDR2 from the germline V gene are LGHNA and YNFKEQ. CDR3 amino acids: CASSPTTSGGGEQFF. The CDR3 region has the DNA TGTGCCAGCAGCCCTACGACTAGCGGGGGGGGTGAGCAGTTCTTC.

The chain has TRBV9 and TRBJ2-3; 13 bases align to TRBD2. Unmatched junction bases numbered 21, after V lost 4 bases and J lost 1 base. The V gene's germline CDR1 is SGDLS and CDR2 YYNGEE. This CDR3 region has 22 residues. The CDR3 loop is CASSRTPGTSGKMPLGTDTQYF. The CDR3 DNA reads as TGTGCCAGCAGCCGTACTCCCGGGACTAGCGGGAAGATGCCACTCGGCACAGATACGCAGTATTTT.

This clonotype occurred a few times. CDR3 sequence reads: CASSQVYQGTDTQYF. In DNA, the CDR3 is TGTGCCAGCAGCCAAGTCTATCAGGGCACAGATACGCAGTATTTT. The chain employs TRBV4-2 and TRBJ2-3; D remains unclear. In germline, CDR1 is LGHNA, CDR2 YNFKEQ. The CDR3 contains 15 residues. Trimming cost V 1 base and J 1 base, with 9 bases left between them.

As for this clonotype: A much larger clone sits a single nucleotide away, making a read error possible. The chain links TRBV29-1 to TRBJ2-5; 8 bases map to TRBD1. This CDR3 is 14 amino acids long. Germline V CDR1 and CDR2: SQVTM, ANQGSEA. In DNA form, the CDR3 reads TGCAGTTGGACAGGGTCACATACACAGGGAGAGCAGTACTTC. This codes for CSWTGSHTQGEQYF.

The sample holds a few counts of this clonotype. This sequence joins TRBV15 and TRBJ2-5; 10 bases map to TRBD2. Per the germline V gene, CDR1 is LNHNV and CDR2 is YYDKDF (reference sequence). V lost 1 base and J lost 9; bases outside the gene matches: 17. The CDR3 sequence is 18 residues long. The CDR3 sequence is CATSRGIPASGSREAQYF. As DNA, the CDR3 is TGTGCCACCAGCAGAGGGATTCCGGCTAGCGGGAGTAGGGAGGCCCAGTACTTC.

This clonotype was seen many times. This may stem from a read error, because a much larger clone lies one nucleotide away. The chain has TRBV6-2 or TRBV6-3 and TRBJ2-5; D may correspond to TRBD1 or TRBD2 (5 bases each). V was shortened by 6 bases and J by 6 bases, with 14 bases between the two germline ends. Germline V lookup: CDR1 MNHEY, CDR2 SVGEGT. The CDR3 runs to 13 residues. CDR3 in DNA: TGTGCCAGCAGCTTGGGGACGCGGAAGACCCAGTACTTC. Translating gives CASSLGTRKTQYF.

Comments on this clonotype: The CDR3 carries no conserved terminal phenylalanine or tryptophan, so it likely arises from a read error. V gene TRBV29-1 combines with J gene TRBJ2-1, with TRBD2 matching over 7 bases. Per germline, CDR1 SQVTM and CDR2 ANQGSEA. This CDR3 contains 14 residues. Losses at the gene ends were 5 bases for V and 0 bases for J; bases not matched to a gene: 4. CDR3 loop: CSVRAGFSYNEQFL. The CDR3 DNA sequence: TGCAGCGTTAGAGCGGGATTCTCCTACAATGAGCAGTTCTTA.

This chain links TRBV5-1 with TRBJ2-3, with D possibly matching TRBD2 (5 bases). Germline CDR1 is SGHRS and CDR2 is YFSETQ. This CDR3 has 16 amino acids. The V end was cut by 0 bases, the J end by 0 bases, with 11 bases between. CDR3 sequence: CASSLVGSASTDTQYF. The CDR3 DNA reads TGCGCCAGCAGCTTGGTCGGTAGCGCCAGCACAGATACGCAGTATTTT.

This clonotype has a handful of counts. The rearrangement links TRBV11-2 to TRBJ2-3, with a weak D call TRBD2 (6 bases). Germline loops: CDR1 SGHAT, CDR2 FQNNGV. V lost 3 bases and J lost 0, with 13 bases in between. The CDR3 runs 16 residues. The CDR3 loop is CASSFSGRGSTDTQYF. For the CDR3, the DNA is TGTGCCAGCAGCTTTTCAGGGCGGGGCAGCACAGATACGCAGTATTTT.

This clonotype has only a few counts. In nucleotides, the CDR3 is TGCGCCAGCAGTGACTACAGGGAGGATGGCTACACCTTC. Translation: CASSDYREDGYTF. This chain joins TRBV10-1 and TRBJ1-2; maybe TRBD1 (6 bases). Germline V gene sequence: CDR1 WNHNN, CDR2 SYGVQD (reference sequence). Trimming pared 3 bases from V and 6 bases from J, leaving 11 bases between. The CDR3 runs 13 residues.

The V and J genes are TRBV20-1 and TRBJ1-4, with unresolved D. Germline V gives CDR1 DFQATT, CDR2 SNEGSKA (reference sequence). The CDR3 loop spans 12 amino acids. V was shortened by 3 bases and J by 7 bases, with 9 bases between the two germline ends. The CDR3 region is CSASRGFEKLFF. In DNA, the CDR3 is TGCAGTGCTAGCCGGGGATTTGAAAAACTGTTTTTT.

This sequence joins TRBV7-9 and TRBJ2-3; maybe TRBD1 (6 bases). V lost 8 bases, J lost 0 bases, and 15 bases lay in between. The CDR3 contains 15 residues. Germline V lookup: CDR1 SEHNR, CDR2 FQNEAQ (reference sequence). The DNA of the CDR3 is TGTGCCAGCCTCCAGGGGCTAGCTAGCACAGATACGCAGTATTTT. It specifies CASLQGLASTDTQYF.

Only one count was recorded for this clonotype. A much larger clone differs by one base, so this may be a read error. The chain links TRBV27 to TRBJ2-7; D perhaps matches TRBD1 (5 bases). Germline CDR1 and CDR2: MNHEY and SMNVEV (reference sequence). This CDR3 is built from 15 residues. CDR3 sequence reads: CAGSYDRKSSYEQYF. In nucleotides, the CDR3 is TGTGCCGGCAGTTATGACAGAAAAAGCTCCTACGAGCAGTACTTC.

In this sample, this clonotype turned up a few times. This may stem from a read error, because a much larger clone lies one nucleotide away. This sequence joins TRBV7-3 and TRBJ2-5, with 8 nucleotides matching TRBD1. The J call may be faulty, since TRBJ2-7 better matches the DNA end. The germline CDR1 and CDR2 sequences are SGHTA and FQGTGA. The CDR3 consists of 13 residues. CDR3 bases: TGTGCCAGCAGCTACGGGACAGGCTGCGAGCAGTACTTC. This codes for CASSYGTGCEQYF.

Worth noting for this clonotype: Just one base apart from a much larger clone, this may be a read error. The rearrangement uses TRBV2 and TRBJ2-6, with 9 nucleotides matching TRBD1. Germline assignment: CDR1 SNHLY and CDR2 FYNNEI. The CDR3 is made up of 14 amino acids. The CDR3 bases are TGTGCCAGACAGGGGGCAGAAGGGGCCAACGTCCCGACTTTC. It yields the protein CARQGAEGANVPTF.

The chain is built from TRBV5-1 and TRBJ2-3; 10 nucleotides align to TRBD2. CDR3 length equals 15 residues. V gave up 4 bases and J gave up 6 bases; unmatched junction bases: 8. Germline CDR1 SGHRS, CDR2 YFSETQ. The CDR3: CASSNTPTSGDTQYF. CDR3 in DNA: TGCGCCAGCAGCAATACCCCGACTAGCGGGGATACGCAGTATTTT. Combining the CDR3 with reference TRBV5-1 and TRBJ2-3 gives the whole variable domain KAGVTQTPRYLIKTRGQQVTLSCSPISGHRSVSWYQQTPGQGLQFLFEYFSETQRNKGNFPGRFSGRQFSNSRSEMNVSTLELGDSALYLCASSNTPTSGDTQYFGPGTRLTVL.